What follows are 14 T cell receptor beta chains derived from one specimen sequenced in a study of blood T cell repertoires in COVID-19. Sequencing used immunoSEQ multiplex PCR; TCRdb keeps in-frame clones, though not all of them. The repertoire has roughly 250,000 clones, about 88% of them found once; the top ten carry over 4%. The sample was peripheral blood. These receptors were collected from a man aged 55 to 70 who had recovered from COVID-19.

V is TRBV7-2 and J is TRBJ1-6; the match to TRBD1 covers 8 bases. The J segment lost 7 bases and the V segment lost 5 bases, leaving 7 bases of the junction unmatched. CDR3 length: 15 amino acids. Germline CDR1 and CDR2: SGHTA and FQGNSA. CDR3 nucleotides: TGTGCCAGCAGCGCCCGGACAGGGTCGAATTCACCCCTCCACTTT. Protein sequence: CASSARTGSNSPLHF. Full variable domain (missing parts from reference TRBV7-2 and TRBJ1-6): GAGVSQSPSNKVTEKGKDVELRCDPISGHTALYWYRQSLGQGLEFLIYFQGNSAPDKSGLPSDRFSAERTGGSVSTLTIQRTQQEDSAVYLCASSARTGSNSPLHFGNGTRLTVT.

CDR3: CASAQGVSSYNEQFF. In nucleotides, the CDR3 is TGTGCTAGTGCCCAGGGGGTCAGCTCCTACAATGAGCAGTTCTTC. The gene calls are TRBV12-5 and TRBJ2-1, with 7 bases that match TRBD1. This CDR3 is 15 amino acids long. Looked up from germline, CDR1 is LGHNT and CDR2 is FRNRAP. V gave up 7 bases and J gave up 0 bases; unmatched junction bases: 6. The full variable domain, rest sourced from reference TRBV12-5 and TRBJ2-1, is DARVTQTPRHKVTEMGQEVTMRCQPILGHNTVFWYRQTMMQGLELLAYFRNRAPLDDSGMPKDRFSAEMPDATLATLKIQPSEPRDSAVYFCASAQGVSSYNEQFFGPGTRLTVL.

The V and J genes are TRBV14 and TRBJ2-1; no definite D call. CDR3 length: 14 residues. Germline CDR1 and CDR2: SGHDN and FVKESK. The V end lost 0 bases, the J end lost 9 bases, and 12 bases lay between the germline ends. DNA of the CDR3: TGTGCCAGCAGCCAAGATGCGAGTTGGAGTGAGCAGTTCTTC. Translation: CASSQDASWSEQFF. The full variable domain, rest sourced from reference TRBV14 and TRBJ2-1, is EAGVTQFPSHSVIEKGQTVTLRCDPISGHDNLYWYRRVMGKEIKFLLHFVKESKQDESGMPNNRFLAERTGGTYSTLKVQPAELEDSGVYFCASSQDASWSEQFFGPGTRLTVL.

The chain uses TRBV11-3 and TRBJ2-2; the match to TRBD2 covers 9 bases. The CDR3 extends over 14 amino acids. Per germline, CDR1 SGHNT and CDR2 YENEEA. J lost 6 bases, V lost 3 bases, and 2 bases had no gene match. CDR3 loop: CASSLAGGAGELFF. CDR3 DNA: TGTGCCAGCAGCTTGGCGGGAGGGGCCGGGGAGCTGTTTTTT. Full variable domain (outside the CDR3, taken from reference TRBV11-3 and TRBJ2-2): EAGVVQSPRYKIIEKKQPVAFWCNPISGHNTLYWYLQNLGQGPELLIRYENEEAVDDSQLPKDRFSAERLKGVDSTLKIQPAELGDSAVYLCASSLAGGAGELFFGEGSRLTVL.

This clone came up once. The chain is built from TRBV4-2 and TRBJ1-3; tentatively, D is TRBD1 (6 bases). The CDR3 has 16 residues. Germline lookup yields CDR1 LGHNA and CDR2 YNFKEQ. Trimming shortened V by 3 bases and J by 0 bases, and 12 bases separated the two germline ends. CDR3 DNA: TGTGCCAGCAGCCAGGAGGACAGAGGCTCTGGAAACACCATATATTTT. Translating gives CASSQEDRGSGNTIYF.

This sequence joins TRBV7-9 and TRBJ2-7; 7 nucleotides match TRBD1. This CDR3 spans 13 amino acids. Germline V gene sequence: CDR1 SEHNR, CDR2 FQNEAQ (reference sequence). Germline trimming cut 2 bases from V and 6 bases from J; bases unmatched to any gene: 4. CDR3 sequence: CASSLTGVGEQYF. The CDR3 coding sequence is TGTGCCAGCAGCTTAACAGGGGTGGGCGAGCAGTACTTC. Supplemented by reference TRBV7-9 and TRBJ2-7, the full variable domain reads DTGVSQNPRHKITKRGQNVTFRCDPISEHNRLYWYRQTLGQGPEFLTYFQNEAQLEKSRLLSDRFSAERPKGSFSTLEIQRTEQGDSAMYLCASSLTGVGEQYFGPGTRLTVT.

The chain is built from TRBV3-1 (or the pseudogene TRBV3-2) and TRBJ2-5, with a tentative D call TRBD2 (6 bases). The CDR3 loop spans 15 amino acids. V was trimmed by 1 base and J by 2 bases, leaving 11 bases between them. Germline CDR1 reads LGHDT; CDR2 reads YNNKEL (reference sequence). The CDR3 DNA sequence: TGTGCCAGCAGCCAAGCCCAGCGGGTGCAAGAGACCCAGTACTTC. Amino acids: CASSQAQRVQETQYF.

The V and J genes are TRBV6-5 and TRBJ1-2; possibly TRBD1 for D (5 bases). This CDR3 contains 13 residues. From germline, CDR1 is MNHEY and CDR2 SVGAGI. V lost 5 bases and J 4 bases, leaving 11 bases between the germline ends. CDR3 residues: CASSKTETYGYTF. The CDR3 coding sequence is TGTGCCAGCAGTAAGACAGAAACCTATGGCTACACCTTC.

V gene TRBV5-8 combines with J gene TRBJ2-2, with a weak D call TRBD2 (5 bases). This CDR3 is built from 14 residues. Trimming cost V 1 base and J 6 bases, with 10 bases left between them. Per the germline V gene, CDR1 is SGHTS and CDR2 is YDEGEE. CDR3 residues: CASSLTRRSGELFF. The CDR3 DNA is TGTGCCAGCAGCTTGACCAGGAGGTCCGGGGAGCTGTTTTTT.

V gene TRBV11-3 combines with J gene TRBJ2-2; 9 positions agree with TRBD1. Germline assignment: CDR1 SGHNT and CDR2 YENEEA. V shed 1 base, J shed 4 bases, and the junction held 4 bases outside the gene matches. This CDR3 is 16 amino acids long. The CDR3 region is CASSLGRQGGTGELFF. Here the CDR3 DNA reads TGTGCCAGCAGCTTAGGAAGACAGGGGGGCACCGGGGAGCTGTTTTTT.

This chain connects TRBV28 to TRBJ2-5; 12 bases agree with TRBD2. V dropped 6 bases and J dropped 4; count of bases not matched to a gene: 15. Germline V CDR1 and CDR2: MDHEN, SYDVKM. This CDR3 region has 18 residues. CDR3: CASSPRTSGVPALETQYF. The CDR3, as DNA: TGTGCCAGCAGCCCACGGACTAGCGGGGTTCCAGCCCTAGAGACCCAGTACTTC.

The V and J genes are TRBV3-1 (or the pseudogene TRBV3-2) and TRBJ1-2, with a weak D call TRBD1 (6 bases). Germline V lookup: CDR1 LGHDT, CDR2 YNNKEL (reference sequence). The V end lost 1 base, the J end lost 8 bases, and 11 bases lay between the germline ends. The CDR3 extends over 13 amino acids. The CDR3 region is CASSQGGGDGYTF. The CDR3 DNA follows: TGTGCCAGCAGCCAAGGGGGGGGCGACGGCTACACCTTC.

V is TRBV4-1 and J is TRBJ1-1, with 9 bases lining up with TRBD1. V lost 3 bases to trimming and J lost 2 bases; unmatched junction nucleotides: 7. The CDR3 has 16 residues. Germline-derived CDR1 and CDR2 are MGHRA and YSYEKL. DNA for the CDR3: TGCGCCAGCAGCCACTCACCACAGGGGGCTAACACTGAAGCTTTCTTT. This codes for CASSHSPQGANTEAFF.

The gene calls are TRBV5-1 and TRBJ1-4; perhaps TRBD1 as D (6 bases). V gave up 0 bases and J gave up 6 bases, with 12 bases separating them. From germline, CDR1 is SGHRS and CDR2 YFSETQ. The CDR3 loop spans 15 amino acids. This CDR3 reads CASSLETGRYEKLFF. DNA of the CDR3: TGCGCCAGCAGCTTGGAAACAGGGCGTTATGAAAAACTGTTTTTT.